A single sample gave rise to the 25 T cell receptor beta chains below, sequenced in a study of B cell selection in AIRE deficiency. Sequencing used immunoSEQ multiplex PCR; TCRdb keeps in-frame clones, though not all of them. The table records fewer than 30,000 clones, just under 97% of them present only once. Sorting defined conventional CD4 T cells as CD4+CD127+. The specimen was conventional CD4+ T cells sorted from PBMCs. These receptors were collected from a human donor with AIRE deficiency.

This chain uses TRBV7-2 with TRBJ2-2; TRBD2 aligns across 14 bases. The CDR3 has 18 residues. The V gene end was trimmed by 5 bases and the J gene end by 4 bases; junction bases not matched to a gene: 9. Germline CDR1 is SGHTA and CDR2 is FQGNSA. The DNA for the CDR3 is TGTGCCAGCAGCCGGCAGACTAGCGGGAGGGGGCTCACCGGGGAGCTGTTTTTT. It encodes CASSRQTSGRGLTGELFF.

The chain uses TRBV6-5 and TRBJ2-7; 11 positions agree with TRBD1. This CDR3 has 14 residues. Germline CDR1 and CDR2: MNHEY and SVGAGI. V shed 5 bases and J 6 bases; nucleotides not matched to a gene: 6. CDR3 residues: CASSEDRGRGEQYF. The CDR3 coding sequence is TGTGCCAGCAGTGAGGACAGGGGGCGCGGCGAGCAGTACTTC.

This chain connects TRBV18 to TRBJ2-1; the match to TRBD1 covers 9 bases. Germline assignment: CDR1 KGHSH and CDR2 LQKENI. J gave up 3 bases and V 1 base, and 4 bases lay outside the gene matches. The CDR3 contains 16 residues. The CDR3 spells CASSPRGTGFYNEQFF. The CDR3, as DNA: TGTGCCAGCTCACCACGGGGGACAGGGTTCTACAATGAGCAGTTCTTC.

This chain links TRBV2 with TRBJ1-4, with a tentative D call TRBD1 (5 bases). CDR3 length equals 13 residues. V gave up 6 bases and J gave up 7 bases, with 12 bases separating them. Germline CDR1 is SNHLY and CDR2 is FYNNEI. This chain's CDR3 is CASRVHQGEKLFF. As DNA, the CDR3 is TGTGCCAGCAGAGTGCACCAGGGTGAAAAACTGTTTTTT.

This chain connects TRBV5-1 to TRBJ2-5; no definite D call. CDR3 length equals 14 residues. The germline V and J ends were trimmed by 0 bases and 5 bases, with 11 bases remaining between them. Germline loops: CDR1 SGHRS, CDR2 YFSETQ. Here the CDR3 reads CASSLAWVGETQYF. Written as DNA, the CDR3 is TGCGCCAGCAGCTTGGCCTGGGTGGGTGAGACCCAGTACTTC.

CDR3 coding DNA: TGTGCCAGCAGTAACAACCCATTTCATCCCTACGAGCAGTACTTC. Protein: CASSNNPFHPYEQYF. The chain recombines TRBV6-5 with TRBJ2-7; D remains ambiguous. Trimming shortened V by 5 bases and J by 2 bases, and 16 bases separated the two germline ends. The CDR3 has 15 residues. The germline V gene encodes CDR1 MNHEY and CDR2 SVGAGI.

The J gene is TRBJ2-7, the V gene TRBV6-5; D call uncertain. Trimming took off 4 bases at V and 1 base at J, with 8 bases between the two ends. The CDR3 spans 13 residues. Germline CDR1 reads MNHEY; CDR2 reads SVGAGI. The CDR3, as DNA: TGTGCCAGCAGTTCCACCGCTTCCTACGAGCAGTACTTC. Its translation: CASSSTASYEQYF.

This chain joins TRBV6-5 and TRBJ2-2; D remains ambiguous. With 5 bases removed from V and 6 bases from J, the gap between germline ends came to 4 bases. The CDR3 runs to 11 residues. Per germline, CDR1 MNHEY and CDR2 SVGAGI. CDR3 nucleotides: TGTGCCAGCAGTAGTTCCGGGGAGCTGTTTTTT. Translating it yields CASSSSGELFF.

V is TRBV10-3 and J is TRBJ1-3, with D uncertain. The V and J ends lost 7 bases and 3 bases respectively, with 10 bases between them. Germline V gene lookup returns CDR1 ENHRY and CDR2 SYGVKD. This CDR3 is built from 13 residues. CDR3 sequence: CAIKAGDGNTIYF. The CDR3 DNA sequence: TGTGCCATCAAGGCAGGAGATGGAAACACCATATATTTT.

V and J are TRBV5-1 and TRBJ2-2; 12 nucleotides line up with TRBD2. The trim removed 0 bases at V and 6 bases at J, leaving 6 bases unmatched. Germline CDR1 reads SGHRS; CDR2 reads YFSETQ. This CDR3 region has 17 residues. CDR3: CASSLAQTSGSSGELFF. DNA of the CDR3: TGCGCCAGCAGCTTGGCGCAGACTAGCGGGAGTTCCGGGGAGCTGTTTTTT. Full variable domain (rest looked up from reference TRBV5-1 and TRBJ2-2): KAGVTQTPRYLIKTRGQQVTLSCSPISGHRSVSWYQQTPGQGLQFLFEYFSETQRNKGNFPGRFSGRQFSNSRSEMNVSTLELGDSALYLCASSLAQTSGSSGELFFGEGSRLTVL.

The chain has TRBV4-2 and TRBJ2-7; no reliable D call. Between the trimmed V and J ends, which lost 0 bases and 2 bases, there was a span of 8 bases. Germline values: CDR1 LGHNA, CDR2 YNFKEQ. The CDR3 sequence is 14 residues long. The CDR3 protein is CASSQDLGTYEQYF. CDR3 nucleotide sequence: TGTGCCAGCAGCCAAGATTTAGGTACCTACGAGCAGTACTTC.

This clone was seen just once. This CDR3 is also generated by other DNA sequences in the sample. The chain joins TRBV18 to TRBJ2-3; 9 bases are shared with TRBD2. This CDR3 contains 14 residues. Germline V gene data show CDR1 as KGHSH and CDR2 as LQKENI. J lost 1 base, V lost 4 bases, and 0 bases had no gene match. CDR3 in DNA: TGTGCCAGCTCACGGACTAGCGGCACAGATACGCAGTATTTT. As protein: CASSRTSGTDTQYF.

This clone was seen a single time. The chain's CDR3 is CASSRTVNEKLFF. The CDR3 nucleotides read TGTGCCAGCAGCCGGACAGTTAATGAAAAACTGTTTTTT. The rearrangement links TRBV7-6 to TRBJ1-4, with D perhaps TRBD1 (6 bases). Germline CDR1 and CDR2: SGHVS and FNYEAQ. The CDR3 totals 13 residues. Trimming shortened V by 5 bases and J by 4 bases, and 8 bases separated the two germline ends.

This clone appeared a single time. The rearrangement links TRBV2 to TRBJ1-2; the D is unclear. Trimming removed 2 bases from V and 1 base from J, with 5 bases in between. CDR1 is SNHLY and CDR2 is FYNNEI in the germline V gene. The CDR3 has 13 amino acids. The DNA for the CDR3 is TGTGCCAGCAGTGAAATTAATAACTATGGCTACACCTTC. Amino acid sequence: CASSEINNYGYTF.

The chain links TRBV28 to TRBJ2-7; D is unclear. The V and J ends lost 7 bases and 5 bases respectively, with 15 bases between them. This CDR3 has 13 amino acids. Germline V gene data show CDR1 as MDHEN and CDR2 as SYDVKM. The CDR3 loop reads CASKRPESNEQYF. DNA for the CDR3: TGTGCCAGCAAAAGGCCAGAATCGAACGAGCAGTACTTC. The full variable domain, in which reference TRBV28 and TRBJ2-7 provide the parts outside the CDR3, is DVKVTQSSRYLVKRTGEKVFLECVQDMDHENMFWYRQDPGLGLRLIYFSYDVKMKEKGDIPEGYSVSREKKERFSLILESASTNQTSMYLCASKRPESNEQYFGPGTRLTVT.

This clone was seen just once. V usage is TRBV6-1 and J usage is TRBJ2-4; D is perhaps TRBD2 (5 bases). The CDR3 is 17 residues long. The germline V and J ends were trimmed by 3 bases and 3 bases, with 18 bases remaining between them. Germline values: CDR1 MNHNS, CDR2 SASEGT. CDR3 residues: CASSDGSTGGGKNIQYF. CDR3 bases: TGTGCCAGCAGTGATGGGTCGACGGGCGGAGGCAAAAACATTCAGTACTTC.

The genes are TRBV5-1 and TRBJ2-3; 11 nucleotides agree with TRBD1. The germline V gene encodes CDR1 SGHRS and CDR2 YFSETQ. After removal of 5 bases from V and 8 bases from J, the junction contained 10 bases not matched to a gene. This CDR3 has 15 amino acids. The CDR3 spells CASSHGQGAKGTQYF. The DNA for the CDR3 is TGCGCCAGCAGTCATGGACAGGGGGCTAAAGGTACGCAGTATTTT.

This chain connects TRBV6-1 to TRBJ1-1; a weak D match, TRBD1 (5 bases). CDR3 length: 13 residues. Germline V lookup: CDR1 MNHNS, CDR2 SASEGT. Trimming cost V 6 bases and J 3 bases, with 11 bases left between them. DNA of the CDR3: TGTGCCAGCAGGAGAAGAGGGGACACTGAAGCTTTCTTT. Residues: CASRRRGDTEAFF.

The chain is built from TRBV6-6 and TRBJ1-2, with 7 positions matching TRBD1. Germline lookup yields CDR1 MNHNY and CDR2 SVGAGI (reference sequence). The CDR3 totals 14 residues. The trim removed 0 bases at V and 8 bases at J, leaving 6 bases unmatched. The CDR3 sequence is CASSYSAQGGGYTF. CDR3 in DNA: TGTGCCAGCAGTTACTCGGCGCAGGGGGGAGGCTACACCTTC.

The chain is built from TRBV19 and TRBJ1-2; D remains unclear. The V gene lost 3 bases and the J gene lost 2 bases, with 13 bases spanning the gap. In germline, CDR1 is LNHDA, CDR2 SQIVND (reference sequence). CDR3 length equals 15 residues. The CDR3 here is CASSILAVGNYGYTF. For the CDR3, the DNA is TGTGCCAGTAGTATTCTTGCGGTAGGGAACTATGGCTACACCTTC. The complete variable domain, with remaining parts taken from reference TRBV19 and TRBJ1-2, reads DGGITQSPKYLFRKEGQNVTLSCEQNLNHDAMYWYRQDPGQGLRLIYYSQIVNDFQKGDIAEGYSVSREKKESFPLTVTSAQKNPTAFYLCASSILAVGNYGYTFGSGTRLTVV.

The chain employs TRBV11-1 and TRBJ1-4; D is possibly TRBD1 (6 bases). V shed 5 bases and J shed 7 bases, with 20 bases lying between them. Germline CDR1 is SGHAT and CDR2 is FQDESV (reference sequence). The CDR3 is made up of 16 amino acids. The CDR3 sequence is CASSQGGLGEAEKLFF. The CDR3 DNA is TGTGCCAGCAGCCAAGGGGGGCTGGGAGAGGCTGAAAAACTGTTTTTT.

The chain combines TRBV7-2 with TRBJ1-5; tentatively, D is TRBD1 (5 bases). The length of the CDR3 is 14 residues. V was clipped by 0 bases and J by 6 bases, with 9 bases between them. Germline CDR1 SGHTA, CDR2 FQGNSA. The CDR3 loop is CASSLATVGQPQHF. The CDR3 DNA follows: TGTGCCAGCAGCTTAGCGACAGTCGGTCAGCCCCAGCATTTT.

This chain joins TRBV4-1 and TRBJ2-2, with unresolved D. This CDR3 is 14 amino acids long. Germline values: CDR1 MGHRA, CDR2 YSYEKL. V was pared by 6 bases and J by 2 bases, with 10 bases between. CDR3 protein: CASRGNENTGELFF. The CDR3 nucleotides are TGCGCCAGCAGGGGGAACGAAAACACCGGGGAGCTGTTTTTT.

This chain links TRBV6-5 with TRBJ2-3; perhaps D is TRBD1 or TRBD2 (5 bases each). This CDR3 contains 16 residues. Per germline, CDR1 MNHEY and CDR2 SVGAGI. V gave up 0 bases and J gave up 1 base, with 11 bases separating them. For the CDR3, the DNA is TGTGCCAGCAGTTACTCCCGGGGCCCGGGCACAGATACGCAGTATTTT. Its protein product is CASSYSRGPGTDTQYF.

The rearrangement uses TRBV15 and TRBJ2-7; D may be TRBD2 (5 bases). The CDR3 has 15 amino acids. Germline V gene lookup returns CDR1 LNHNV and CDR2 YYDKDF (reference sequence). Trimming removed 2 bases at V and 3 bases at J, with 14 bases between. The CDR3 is CATSRPAAGGYEQYF. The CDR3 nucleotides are TGTGCCACCAGCAGACCTGCGGCAGGAGGCTACGAGCAGTACTTC.